The 30 T cell receptor beta chains below all came from one sample that was sequenced in a study of blood T cell repertoires in COVID-19. The repertoire was sequenced with immunoSEQ multiplex PCR; TCRdb's copy has only in-frame clones and lacks some. In the table there are some 240,000 clones, roughly 80% of which are singletons. The material sequenced was peripheral blood. All receptors come from a woman at least 80 years old with acute or convalescent COVID-19.

This chain joins TRBV28 and TRBJ1-5; D is ambiguous. Germline CDR1 is MDHEN and CDR2 is SYDVKM. The length of the CDR3 is 15 residues. The V end lost 5 bases, the J end lost 6 bases, and 17 bases lay between the germline ends. This chain's CDR3 is CASSPPASGGQPQHF. The CDR3 coding sequence is TGTGCCAGCAGTCCCCCCGCCAGCGGAGGTCAGCCCCAGCATTTT.

This chain links TRBV29-1 with TRBJ1-5; 7 bases line up with TRBD1. The CDR3 covers 17 residues. Germline V CDR1 and CDR2: SQVTM, ANQGSEA. V shed 6 bases, J shed 2 bases, and the junction held 16 bases outside the gene matches. The CDR3: CSVVWAQGGAGNQPQHF. CDR3 in DNA: TGCAGCGTCGTTTGGGCGCAGGGGGGCGCGGGCAATCAGCCCCAGCATTTT.

The chain joins TRBV20-1 to TRBJ2-7; 8 bases match TRBD2. There are 14 residues in the CDR3. Per the germline V gene, CDR1 is DFQATT and CDR2 is SNEGSKA (reference sequence). J lost 6 bases, V lost 3 bases, and 10 bases had no gene match. CDR3 sequence reads: CSASKIAGTAEQYF. The CDR3 DNA reads TGCAGTGCTAGTAAGATAGCGGGGACGGCCGAGCAGTACTTC.

The J gene is TRBJ2-5, the V gene TRBV6-5; 8 nucleotides agree with TRBD2. Germline trimming cut 7 bases from V and 3 bases from J; bases unmatched to any gene: 7. This CDR3 has 14 residues. Germline V gene sequence: CDR1 MNHEY, CDR2 SVGAGI. CDR3 residues: CASTPGGREETQYF. In DNA, the CDR3 is TGTGCCAGCACCCCGGGGGGGAGGGAAGAGACCCAGTACTTC.

This clone occurred once. The rearrangement uses TRBV28 and TRBJ1-1; D is ambiguous. The CDR3 totals 14 residues. Trimming removed 6 bases from V and 1 base from J, with 12 bases in between. The V gene's germline CDR1 is MDHEN and CDR2 SYDVKM. Here the CDR3 DNA reads TGTGCCAGCAGCCCTAATCGTAGGAACACTGAAGCTTTCTTT. Its protein is CASSPNRRNTEAFF.

CDR3 residues: CASSLAGVTNEKLFF. CDR3 nucleotide sequence: TGTGCCAGCAGCTTAGCGGGGGTCACTAATGAAAAACTGTTTTTT. The chain couples TRBV11-2 to TRBJ1-4; D perhaps matches TRBD1 (5 bases). This CDR3 comprises 15 residues. The V end was cut by 1 base, the J end by 2 bases, with 8 bases between. Germline-derived CDR1 and CDR2 are SGHAT and FQNNGV.

J is TRBJ2-1 and V is TRBV11-3; 8 bases map to TRBD2. This CDR3 spans 13 amino acids. V dropped 5 bases and J dropped 9; count of bases not matched to a gene: 6. Germline V gene sequence: CDR1 SGHNT, CDR2 YENEEA. CDR3 sequence reads: CASSLSGEGEQFF. For the CDR3, the DNA is TGTGCCAGCAGCCTTAGCGGGGAGGGTGAGCAGTTCTTC.

The chain carries TRBV7-6 and TRBJ1-6, with 10 bases identical to TRBD1. Looked up from germline, CDR1 is SGHVS and CDR2 is FNYEAQ. V lost 5 bases to trimming and J lost 9 bases; unmatched junction nucleotides: 7. The CDR3 spans 15 residues. The CDR3 sequence: CASSVDRGPGSPLHF. The CDR3 DNA follows: TGTGCCAGCAGCGTAGACAGGGGGCCGGGTTCACCCCTCCACTTT.

The V call is TRBV7-2, the J call TRBJ2-1; TRBD2 matches at 10 bases. The junction had 3 bases not matched to a gene; V was cut back by 5 bases and J by 2 bases. CDR1 and CDR2 from the germline V gene are SGHTA and FQGNSA. This CDR3 is 15 amino acids long. In DNA, the CDR3 is TGTGCCAGCAGCCCCCTAGCGGGGGCCTACAATGAGCAGTTCTTC. Its translation is CASSPLAGAYNEQFF. Complete variable domain (other parts from reference TRBV7-2 and TRBJ2-1): GAGVSQSPSNKVTEKGKDVELRCDPISGHTALYWYRQSLGQGLEFLIYFQGNSAPDKSGLPSDRFSAERTGGSVSTLTIQRTQQEDSAVYLCASSPLAGAYNEQFFGPGTRLTVL.

This chain connects TRBV28 to TRBJ1-4; 7 bases map to TRBD1. CDR1 is MDHEN, CDR2 SYDVKM, per germline. The CDR3 length is 14 residues. J gave up 8 bases and V 6 bases, and 9 bases lay outside the gene matches. This CDR3 reads CASRETGMSEKLFF. The CDR3 nucleotides are TGTGCCAGCAGGGAGACAGGGATGTCCGAAAAACTGTTTTTT.

The chain employs TRBV19 and TRBJ2-7; a weak D match, TRBD1 (5 bases). V was trimmed by 5 bases and J by 1 base, leaving 12 bases between them. Looked up from germline, CDR1 is LNHDA and CDR2 is SQIVND (reference sequence). The CDR3 runs 14 residues. For the CDR3, the DNA is TGTGCCAGTAGTGCAGGGCGATCGTCCTACGAGCAGTACTTC. Translating it yields CASSAGRSSYEQYF.

J is TRBJ1-2 and V is TRBV7-9; possible D gene TRBD1, 6 bases. CDR1 is SEHNR and CDR2 is FQNEAQ in the germline V gene (reference sequence). V lost 4 bases, J lost 0 bases, and 9 bases lay in between. This CDR3 has 14 residues. CDR3 amino acids: CASSSQGSNYGYTF. The CDR3 bases are TGTGCCAGCAGCTCACAGGGTTCTAACTATGGCTACACCTTC. The whole variable domain, remainder taken from reference TRBV7-9 and TRBJ1-2, is DTGVSQNPRHKITKRGQNVTFRCDPISEHNRLYWYRQTLGQGPEFLTYFQNEAQLEKSRLLSDRFSAERPKGSFSTLEIQRTEQGDSAMYLCASSSQGSNYGYTFGSGTRLTVV.

V usage is TRBV6-5 and J usage is TRBJ1-1; 7 bases agree with TRBD1. V was clipped by 7 bases and J by 3 bases; unmatched bases: 11. Germline V gene data show CDR1 as MNHEY and CDR2 as SVGAGI. The CDR3 contains 15 residues. The chain's CDR3 is CASTRLTGRYTEAFF. The CDR3, as DNA: TGTGCCAGCACCCGACTGACAGGGAGGTACACTGAAGCTTTCTTT.

The chain carries TRBV29-1 and TRBJ2-7, with 7 positions matching TRBD1. The trim removed 5 bases at V and 2 bases at J, leaving 9 bases unmatched. The CDR3 sequence is 14 residues long. Germline lookup yields CDR1 SQVTM and CDR2 ANQGSEA. The CDR3 reads CSVTGAPLAYEQYF. CDR3 nucleotide sequence: TGCAGCGTTACAGGGGCCCCTTTAGCCTACGAGCAGTACTTC.

This rearrangement joins TRBV5-1 to TRBJ1-4, with 7 bases identical to TRBD1. Looked up from germline, CDR1 is SGHRS and CDR2 is YFSETQ. The junction had 10 bases not matched to a gene; V was cut back by 4 bases and J by 7 bases. The CDR3 is 15 residues long. CDR3 nucleotides: TGCGCCAGCAGCACTTCGACAGGGTATGGTGAAAAACTGTTTTTT. It translates to CASSTSTGYGEKLFF.

This clone appeared a few times. The rearrangement joins TRBV12-5 to TRBJ2-3; D not resolved. The CDR3 is 13 amino acids. V lost 7 bases to trimming and J lost 1 base, with 9 bases between them. Germline V CDR1 and CDR2: LGHNT, FRNRAP. CDR3 loop: CASALSGTDTQYF. Written as DNA, the CDR3 is TGTGCTAGTGCTCTCAGCGGCACAGATACGCAGTATTTT. The complete variable domain, with remaining parts taken from reference TRBV12-5 and TRBJ2-3, reads DARVTQTPRHKVTEMGQEVTMRCQPILGHNTVFWYRQTMMQGLELLAYFRNRAPLDDSGMPKDRFSAEMPDATLATLKIQPSEPRDSAVYFCASALSGTDTQYFGPGTRLTVL.

This clone has just a few counts. This chain joins TRBV28 and TRBJ1-4, with no clear D. Germline V CDR1 and CDR2: MDHEN, SYDVKM. The CDR3 runs 16 residues. The ends were cut back, 5 bases at V and 3 bases at J, with 16 bases in the middle. CDR3 bases: TGTGCCAGCAGTCTCCACGCGGGTGGATCTAATGAAAAACTGTTTTTT. Amino acids: CASSLHAGGSNEKLFF.

CDR3 sequence reads: CASSPVTVALNSPLHF. In DNA, the CDR3 is TGTGCCAGCTCACCAGTTACAGTTGCCCTTAATTCACCCCTCCACTTT. The rearrangement uses TRBV18 and TRBJ1-6; D is unclear. CDR1 KGHSH and CDR2 LQKENI come from the germline V gene. The CDR3 length is 16 residues. Trimming took 2 bases from V and 6 from J, leaving 14 bases between them.

The rearrangement joins TRBV7-6 to TRBJ1-1; TRBD1 agrees at 7 bases. Germline V gene sequence: CDR1 SGHVS, CDR2 FNYEAQ. CDR3 length: 15 residues. Germline trimming cut 5 bases from V and 3 bases from J; bases unmatched to any gene: 9. The CDR3 nucleotides read TGTGCCAGCAGCCAACCTCGACAGGGAGACACTGAAGCTTTCTTT. This sequence encodes CASSQPRQGDTEAFF.

There are a few counts of this clone. The genes are TRBV2 and TRBJ1-5, with a tentative D call TRBD1 (6 bases). The CDR3 runs to 17 residues. Germline V gene data show CDR1 as SNHLY and CDR2 as FYNNEI. Trimming took 2 bases from V and 3 from J, leaving 17 bases between them. This CDR3 reads CASSESLQGIFNQPQHF. The CDR3, as DNA: TGTGCCAGCAGTGAATCTTTACAGGGCATCTTCAATCAGCCCCAGCATTTT.

CDR3 sequence reads: CASRRGAKNIQYF. The CDR3 coding sequence is TGTGCCAGCAGGAGAGGGGCCAAAAACATTCAGTACTTC. The genes are TRBV28 and TRBJ2-4, with TRBD2 as a possible D gene (5 bases). This CDR3 has 13 amino acids. V gave up 6 bases and J gave up 1 base, with 7 bases separating them. CDR1 is MDHEN, CDR2 SYDVKM, per germline.

The chain carries TRBV10-3 and TRBJ2-7; the match to TRBD1 covers 9 bases. Germline V gene data show CDR1 as ENHRY and CDR2 as SYGVKD. The CDR3 loop spans 17 amino acids. The ends lost 3 bases at V and 3 bases at J; junction bases unmatched: 12. Here the CDR3 reads CAISETGGIYPFYEQYF. CDR3 coding DNA: TGTGCCATCAGTGAAACAGGGGGCATATACCCGTTCTACGAGCAGTACTTC.

The CDR3 DNA reads TGTGCCAGCAGCCGGGACAACACCGGGAACATTCAGTACTTC. This sequence encodes CASSRDNTGNIQYF. The J gene is TRBJ2-4, the V gene TRBV5-4, with D tentatively TRBD1 (6 bases). This CDR3 spans 14 amino acids. Trimming shortened V by 4 bases and J by 7 bases, and 15 bases separated the two germline ends. CDR1 and CDR2 (germline): SGHNT, YYREEE (reference sequence).

The V call is TRBV11-2, the J call TRBJ2-7, with 8 bases lining up with TRBD2. The CDR3 spans 15 residues. CDR1 is SGHAT, CDR2 FQNNGV, per germline. Trimming cost V 5 bases and J 0 bases; bases outside gene matches: 6. CDR3 sequence (DNA): TGTGCCAGCAGCCCAACGGGACTAGACTCCTACGAGCAGTACTTC. This encodes CASSPTGLDSYEQYF.

The chain couples TRBV9 to TRBJ2-5; 16 positions agree with TRBD2. This CDR3 is built from 15 residues. V trimming: 4 bases; J trimming: 13 bases; junction bases outside the gene matches: 10. The germline V gene encodes CDR1 SGDLS and CDR2 YYNGEE. CDR3 DNA: TGTGCCAGCAGCCCAACCGGGACTAGCGGGGGGGCCCGGTACTTC. Protein product: CASSPTGTSGGARYF.

This clone has a single count. The chain has TRBV30 and TRBJ1-1; D gene uncertain. Germline V gives CDR1 GTSNPN, CDR2 SVGIG (reference sequence). Trimming took 0 bases from V and 3 from J, leaving 8 bases between them. This CDR3 spans 13 amino acids. The CDR3 sequence: CAWSVKSDTEAFF. DNA for the CDR3: TGTGCCTGGAGTGTTAAGTCGGACACTGAAGCTTTCTTT.

V and J are TRBV19 and TRBJ1-4; D is ambiguous. CDR1 is LNHDA, CDR2 SQIVND, per germline (reference sequence). V gave up 4 bases and J gave up 1 base, with 10 bases separating them. The CDR3 runs to 15 residues. The CDR3 is CASSRREGTNEKLFF. The CDR3 bases are TGTGCCAGTAGTAGGAGGGAGGGAACTAATGAAAAACTGTTTTTT.

V is TRBV5-1 and J is TRBJ1-2, with D maybe TRBD1 (6 bases). The CDR3 consists of 13 residues. Germline V gene lookup returns CDR1 SGHRS and CDR2 YFSETQ. V lost 4 bases, J lost 8 bases, and 15 bases lay in between. The CDR3 DNA reads TGCGCCAGCAGCCCATTAGGTGGGGGCGGCTACACCTTC. Translating it yields CASSPLGGGGYTF. The variable domain in full, completed from reference TRBV5-1 and TRBJ1-2, reads KAGVTQTPRYLIKTRGQQVTLSCSPISGHRSVSWYQQTPGQGLQFLFEYFSETQRNKGNFPGRFSGRQFSNSRSEMNVSTLELGDSALYLCASSPLGGGGYTFGSGTRLTVV.

The chain is built from TRBV28 and TRBJ2-1; D ambiguous. V lost 7 bases to trimming and J lost 5 bases, with 15 bases between them. This CDR3 is built from 14 residues. Germline V gene sequence: CDR1 MDHEN, CDR2 SYDVKM. The DNA for the CDR3 is TGTGCCAGCAAAAACCCTGCCGGTAACAATGAGCAGTTCTTC. It specifies CASKNPAGNNEQFF.

V usage is TRBV7-9 and J usage is TRBJ2-3; 10 nucleotides align to TRBD2. The length of the CDR3 is 17 residues. V dropped 1 base and J dropped 0; count of bases not matched to a gene: 4. The V gene's germline CDR1 is SEHNR and CDR2 FQNEAQ (reference sequence). For the CDR3, the DNA is TGTGCCAGCAGCTTAGGGCTAGCGGGGGCTAGCACAGATACGCAGTATTTT. This encodes CASSLGLAGASTDTQYF.